The 28 T cell receptor beta chains given below trace back to one sample, sequenced in a study of blood T cells in healthy people across ages. Primed by a sample-barcoded 5' primer and a J-beta primer mix, a second PCR proceeded for roughly 7 to 12 cycles. TCRdb reanalysed the 5' RACE reads using MiXCR and keeps one entry per CDR3 protein. The sample includes 1.5 million to 2 million distinct CDR3 sequences, under 30% of them seen just once. The sequenced material came from blood. These receptors all stem from a woman aged 25 to 39 in good health.

This clonotype was found a few times. The chain is built from TRBV2 and TRBJ2-1; 10 bases align to TRBD2. The CDR3 has 15 residues. J lost 9 bases, V lost 5 bases, and 10 bases had no gene match. The germline V gene encodes CDR1 SNHLY and CDR2 FYNNEI. DNA for the CDR3: TGTGCCAGCAGTTGGGAAACTAGCGGGAAGGTTGAGCAGTTCTTC. Residues: CASSWETSGKVEQFF.

This clonotype showed up just a few times. CDR3 DNA sequence: TGTGCCAGCAGGAGGGACAGGGTTTCCTACGAGCAGTACTTC. Its translation: CASRRDRVSYEQYF. The chain links TRBV28 to TRBJ2-7, with 9 bases lining up with TRBD1. The germline gives CDR1 MDHEN, CDR2 SYDVKM. The CDR3 runs to 14 residues. The V segment lost 6 bases and the J segment 1 base; nucleotides outside the gene matches: 4.

Regarding this clonotype: One junction end does not reproduce the germline sequence, and a read error may be involved. This CDR3 reads CVSTSPGLYYGYTF. In nucleotides, the CDR3 is TGTGTCAGCACATCGCCGGGACTATACTATGGCTACACCTTC. The chain joins TRBV28 to TRBJ1-2, with a tentative D call TRBD1 (5 bases). Germline V gives CDR1 MDHEN, CDR2 SYDVKM. The CDR3 extends over 14 amino acids.

This sequence joins TRBV25-1 and TRBJ2-7; 7 nucleotides agree with TRBD1. This CDR3 is 12 amino acids long. Germline CDR1 MGHDK, CDR2 SYGVNS. J was trimmed by 4 bases and V by 7 bases; bases with no gene match: 4. The CDR3 protein is CASMGQFYEQYF. The CDR3 bases are TGTGCCAGCATGGGACAGTTTTACGAGCAGTACTTC.

This sequence joins TRBV18 and TRBJ2-5; D is perhaps TRBD1 (6 bases). Germline CDR1 and CDR2: KGHSH and LQKENI. V was shortened by 2 bases and J by 5 bases, with 12 bases between the two germline ends. This CDR3 contains 14 residues. For the CDR3, the DNA is TGTGCCAGCTCACCAACAGGGTTGAAGGAGACCCAGTACTTC. Translated, it gives CASSPTGLKETQYF.

There are a few counts of this clonotype. J is TRBJ2-1 and V is TRBV30; the match to TRBD1 covers 10 bases. This CDR3 contains 13 residues. Germline CDR1 and CDR2: GTSNPN and SVGIG (reference sequence). Trimming cost V 3 bases and J 9 bases; bases outside gene matches: 5. The CDR3 DNA follows: TGTGCCTGGAGGGGACAGGGGTACGGTGAGCAGTTCTTC. Translating gives CAWRGQGYGEQFF.

V usage is TRBV7-9 and J usage is TRBJ1-5, with D tentatively TRBD1 (6 bases). Germline values: CDR1 SEHNR, CDR2 FQNEAQ (reference sequence). The CDR3 has 16 amino acids. The V end was cut by 9 bases, the J end by 4 bases, with 22 bases between. The CDR3 DNA is TGTGCCAGATCCTCCCGGGGGGGGCGTTGTAATCAGCCCCAGCATTTT. Protein product: CARSSRGGRCNQPQHF.

This clonotype came up a few times. The rearrangement joins TRBV14 to TRBJ1-2; no definite D call. This CDR3 spans 14 amino acids. Trimming shortened V by 1 base and J by 8 bases, and 14 bases separated the two germline ends. The V gene's germline CDR1 is SGHDN and CDR2 FVKESK. CDR3 coding DNA: TGTGCCAGCAGCCAAGTTTTAAGGTTGAGCGGCTACACCTTC. Translation: CASSQVLRLSGYTF. Full variable domain (rest looked up from reference TRBV14 and TRBJ1-2): EAGVTQFPSHSVIEKGQTVTLRCDPISGHDNLYWYRRVMGKEIKFLLHFVKESKQDESGMPNNRFLAERTGGTYSTLKVQPAELEDSGVYFCASSQVLRLSGYTFGSGTRLTVV.

This clonotype was seen a handful of times. The V call is TRBV6-5, the J call TRBJ1-2, with D possibly being TRBD1 (5 bases). V was cut by 5 bases and J by 0 bases, with 13 bases left in between. Looked up from germline, CDR1 is MNHEY and CDR2 is SVGAGI. This CDR3 has 15 amino acids. CDR3 in DNA: TGTGCCAGCAGTAAGAACAGGCAAGCTAACTATGGCTACACCTTC. It translates to CASSKNRQANYGYTF.

This clonotype has ten or more counts. The rearrangement uses TRBV10-3 and TRBJ2-5, with D possibly matching TRBD1 (6 bases). V gave up 6 bases and J gave up 2 bases, with 10 bases separating them. The CDR3 sequence is 13 residues long. CDR1 is ENHRY, CDR2 SYGVKD, per germline. The CDR3 nucleotides are TGTGCCATCAGACCGGGACATCAAGAGACCCAGTACTTC. This sequence encodes CAIRPGHQETQYF.

This clonotype was seen repeatedly, ten times or more. The chain couples TRBV6-5 to TRBJ1-2, with 9 bases that match TRBD1. From germline, CDR1 is MNHEY and CDR2 SVGAGI. Trimming removed 6 bases from V and 0 bases from J; junction bases left unmatched: 5. CDR3 size: 15 residues. The CDR3 region is CASRGQGQANYGYTF. Here the CDR3 DNA reads TGTGCCAGCAGGGGACAGGGCCAGGCTAACTATGGCTACACCTTC.

This clonotype was counted at least ten times. The chain is built from TRBV29-1 and TRBJ2-1; no clear D gene. V lost 5 bases and J lost 1, with 6 bases in between. The CDR3 loop spans 12 amino acids. Germline V gives CDR1 SQVTM, CDR2 ANQGSEA. The CDR3 loop is CSVRLSYNEQFF. Written as DNA, the CDR3 is TGCAGCGTTCGTCTGTCCTACAATGAGCAGTTCTTC.

At least ten counts were recorded for this clonotype. This chain joins TRBV7-2 and TRBJ2-5; TRBD2 agrees at 10 bases. Germline-derived CDR1 and CDR2 are SGHTA and FQGNSA. V trimming: 6 bases; J trimming: 4 bases; junction bases outside the gene matches: 5. The CDR3 has 14 residues. CDR3 in amino acids: CASSRAGGGETQYF. DNA of the CDR3: TGTGCCAGCAGTAGAGCGGGAGGGGGAGAGACCCAGTACTTC.

This clonotype has a handful of counts. Here the CDR3 reads CASSPQDRRDEQYF. As DNA, the CDR3 is TGTGCCAGCAGCCCACAGGATCGGCGGGACGAGCAGTACTTC. The chain uses TRBV7-2 and TRBJ2-7; D could derive from TRBD1 or TRBD2 (5 bases each). There are 14 residues in the CDR3. Looked up from germline, CDR1 is SGHTA and CDR2 is FQGNSA. V lost 5 bases, J lost 5 bases, and 16 bases lay in between.

V is TRBV7-9 and J is TRBJ1-2; D is undetermined. This CDR3 spans 13 amino acids. From germline, CDR1 is SEHNR and CDR2 FQNEAQ (reference sequence). The V and J ends lost 5 bases and 8 bases respectively, with 15 bases between them. The CDR3: CASSIPLFGGYTF. DNA for the CDR3: TGTGCCAGCAGCATCCCTCTTTTTGGGGGCTACACCTTC.

This clonotype has only a few counts. The chain employs TRBV20-1 and TRBJ2-2; D is perhaps TRBD1 (5 bases). The CDR3 has 15 amino acids. Germline-derived CDR1 and CDR2 are DFQATT and SNEGSKA (reference sequence). Trimming shortened V by 6 bases and J by 5 bases, and 19 bases separated the two germline ends. The CDR3 DNA follows: TGCAGTGCCCGCCCCCCCCCAGGGTGGACCGGGGAGCTGTTTTTT. Protein: CSARPPPGWTGELFF.

This clonotype has a count of ten or more. The chain couples TRBV4-1 to TRBJ2-1; D is undetermined. From germline, CDR1 is MGHRA and CDR2 YSYEKL. This CDR3 has 18 residues. V gave up 0 bases and J gave up 1 base, with 16 bases separating them. This CDR3 is CASSQEWIPSSSYNEQFF. CDR3 DNA sequence: TGCGCCAGCAGCCAAGAATGGATCCCCAGTAGTTCCTACAATGAGCAGTTCTTC.

This clonotype showed up just a few times. The chain is built from TRBV29-1 and TRBJ2-7; D is undetermined. The CDR3 is made up of 11 amino acids. Per germline, CDR1 SQVTM and CDR2 ANQGSEA. The V end lost 5 bases, the J end lost 5 bases, and 10 bases lay between the germline ends. CDR3 coding DNA: TGCAGCGTTCGGGTTGGGGACGAGCAGTACTTC. The encoded protein is CSVRVGDEQYF.

This chain uses TRBV2 with TRBJ2-5; D remains unclear. Germline V gene lookup returns CDR1 SNHLY and CDR2 FYNNEI. V gave up 5 bases and J gave up 5 bases, with 15 bases separating them. The CDR3 loop spans 14 amino acids. The CDR3 here is CASSPGFGGETQYF. The CDR3 DNA is TGTGCCAGCAGTCCGGGCTTCGGTGGGGAGACCCAGTACTTC.

This clonotype appeared many times. The rearrangement links TRBV2 to TRBJ2-7; D remains unclear. The CDR3 loop spans 14 amino acids. The V end was cut by 3 bases, the J end by 2 bases, with 11 bases between. Germline loops: CDR1 SNHLY, CDR2 FYNNEI. The CDR3 loop reads CASSDIRGAYEQYF. The DNA for the CDR3 is TGTGCCAGCAGTGATATACGAGGCGCCTACGAGCAGTACTTC.

A note on this clonotype: A much larger clonotype is one base distant, so this may be a read error. This CDR3 fails to terminate in the conserved phenylalanine or tryptophan, so it likely reflects a read error. V is TRBV28 and J is TRBJ2-7; TRBD1 or TRBD2 may be the D gene (5 bases each). This CDR3 has 13 amino acids. V was shortened by 10 bases and J by 2 bases, with 15 bases between the two germline ends. The V gene's germline CDR1 is MDHEN and CDR2 SYDVKM. The CDR3 DNA sequence: TGTGCCACCACGGGACCAATAACCTACGAGCAGTACTAC. Translation gives CATTGPITYEQYY.

The sample holds many counts of this clonotype. The V gene is TRBV29-1, the J gene TRBJ2-7; D possibly uses TRBD1 or TRBD2 (5 bases each). Trimming took off 6 bases at V and 5 bases at J, with 17 bases between the two ends. Germline V gene sequence: CDR1 SQVTM, CDR2 ANQGSEA. The CDR3 sequence is 13 residues long. CDR3: CSVASLRDDEQYF. The CDR3 nucleotides are TGCAGCGTGGCCTCCCTCCGGGACGACGAGCAGTACTTC.

Turning to this clonotype: Since a much larger clone is just one base distant, this may be a read error. The chain uses TRBV7-9 and TRBJ2-5; D ambiguous. The germline V gene has CDR1 SEHNR and CDR2 FQNEAQ (reference sequence). The CDR3 is made up of 13 amino acids. Written as DNA, the CDR3 is TGTTCCAGCAGCTTTGACGCCCAAGAGACCCAGTACTTC. It encodes CSSSFDAQETQYF. Using reference TRBV7-9 and TRBJ2-5 for the parts outside the CDR3, the full variable domain is DTGVSQNPRHKITKRGQNVTFRCDPISEHNRLYWYRQTLGQGPEFLTYFQNEAQLEKSRLLSDRFSAERPKGSFSTLEIQRTEQGDSAMYLCSSSFDAQETQYFGPGTRLLVL.

The V call is TRBV2, the J call TRBJ2-5; 10 nucleotides agree with TRBD1. The J call is uncertain, as TRBJ2-7 better fits the DNA end. CDR3 size: 16 residues. Germline-derived CDR1 and CDR2 are SNHLY and FYNNEI. The chain's CDR3 is CASSEALGQGGYEQYF. The DNA of the CDR3 is TGTGCCAGCAGTGAAGCGCTTGGACAGGGGGGCTACGAGCAGTACTTC.

V and J are TRBV18 and TRBJ1-2; no clear D gene. Germline CDR1 reads KGHSH; CDR2 reads LQKENI. CDR3 length: 13 amino acids. The V gene lost 6 bases and the J gene lost 8 bases, with 16 bases spanning the gap. This CDR3 is CASSPGPRQGYTF. DNA for the CDR3: TGTGCCAGCTCTCCGGGTCCCCGGCAGGGCTACACCTTC. Supplemented by reference TRBV18 and TRBJ1-2, the full variable domain reads NAGVMQNPRHLVRRRGQEARLRCSPMKGHSHVYWYRQLPEEGLKFMVYLQKENIIDESGMPKERFSAEFPKEGPSILRIQQVVRGDSAAYFCASSPGPRQGYTFGSGTRLTVV.

A few counts support this clonotype. The rearrangement uses TRBV5-1 and TRBJ2-7, with D perhaps TRBD2 (5 bases). The CDR3 is 14 residues long. Germline values: CDR1 SGHRS, CDR2 YFSETQ. The V end was cut by 0 bases, the J end by 7 bases, with 14 bases between. CDR3 loop: CASSLGYEREEQYF. The DNA of the CDR3 is TGCGCCAGCAGCTTGGGTTATGAGAGGGAGGAGCAGTACTTC.

This clonotype was observed many times. The rearrangement joins TRBV28 to TRBJ2-4; the match to TRBD1 covers 8 bases. V lost 3 bases to trimming and J lost 2 bases; unmatched junction nucleotides: 12. Germline assignment: CDR1 MDHEN and CDR2 SYDVKM. CDR3 length: 18 residues. The CDR3 loop is CASSFQTTGGGTKNIQYF. The CDR3 nucleotides are TGTGCCAGCAGTTTCCAAACCACAGGGGGAGGAACCAAAAACATTCAGTACTTC. Complete variable domain (other parts from reference TRBV28 and TRBJ2-4): DVKVTQSSRYLVKRTGEKVFLECVQDMDHENMFWYRQDPGLGLRLIYFSYDVKMKEKGDIPEGYSVSREKKERFSLILESASTNQTSMYLCASSFQTTGGGTKNIQYFGAGTRLSVL.

This rearrangement joins TRBV2 to TRBJ1-2; 7 bases map to TRBD1. J was trimmed by 6 bases and V by 5 bases; bases with no gene match: 6. Per the germline V gene, CDR1 is SNHLY and CDR2 is FYNNEI. CDR3 length equals 13 residues. The chain's CDR3 is CASSTDRVNGYTF. For the CDR3, the DNA is TGTGCCAGCAGTACCGACAGGGTGAATGGCTACACCTTC.